The source of this T cell receptor beta chain is a study of radiotherapy plus CTLA-4 blockade in lung cancer. General observations from the study: Interferon-beta and early blood T cell clone dynamics reportedly predicted response best.

Germline-derived CDR1 and CDR2 are MNHEY and SMNVEV (reference sequence). The CDR3 spans 14 residues. The ends lost 5 bases at V and 4 bases at J; junction bases unmatched: 8. It was focal radiation plus CTLA-4 blockade with ipilimumab that patients with chemo-refractory metastatic non-small-cell lung cancer received. Notes on this clone: Its antigen is currently unknown.

Libraries were prepared by immunoSEQ multiplex PCR; TCRdb keeps only in-frame clonotypes and omits some of them. This sample has 28,000 or so clones; around 80% occur once, and the top ten carry around 7.5%. The source was peripheral blood, collected from a patient treated with radiotherapy plus ipilimumab. The chain couples TRBV27 to TRBJ2-7; 7 positions match TRBD1. This clonotype originated in a human donor with non-small cell lung cancer who had stable disease on radiotherapy plus ipilimumab. The CDR3 protein is CASSPWDRSYEQYV. Here the CDR3 DNA reads TGTGCCAGCAGTCCCTGGGACAGAAGTTACGAGCAGTACGTC.